Listed below are T cell receptor beta chains from one sample, sequenced in a study of blood T cell repertoires in COVID-19. Some clones are missing from TCRdb's copy, which holds only in-frame ones; the method was immunoSEQ multiplex PCR. The profile shows some 110,000 clones, 71% of them singletons. The sequencing input was peripheral blood. These receptors came from a human donor with acute or convalescent COVID-19. The donor label of this sample is uncertain. Both conserved end residues are trimmed from each CDR3.

v_gene	j_gene	CDR3aa
TRBV7-9	TRBJ1-2	ASSLASGTGAPPGYT
TRBV6-5	TRBJ2-3	ASSDTADTQY
TRBV7-9	TRBJ2-5	ASSPRRRETQY
TRBV19	TRBJ1-2	ASSIVDYGYT
TRBV5-1	TRBJ2-1	ASSLAAGIYNEQF
TRBV6-5	TRBJ1-2	ASRKTPAHGYT
TRBV12-3/TRBV12-4	TRBJ1-1	ASSATGLTEAF
TRBV7-2	TRBJ1-6	ASSFSGESPLH
TRBV7-2	TRBJ1-6	ASSGQGAKGGNTLH
TRBV7-8	TRBJ1-3	ASSPIGGTGNTIY
TRBV2	TRBJ1-1	ASSEALGGTEAF
TRBV7-7	TRBJ2-2	ASSQGQGGTGELF
TRBV5-1	TRBJ2-5	ASSSSGTQQETQY
TRBV11-2	TRBJ1-2	ASSLSSNYGYT
TRBV29-1	TRBJ1-1	SVEEGARNTEAF
TRBV2	TRBJ2-3	ASSEGGRGTDTQY
TRBV6-6	TRBJ1-2	ASSYSHQGQRFCT
TRBV7-2	TRBJ2-6	ASSAGGAGANVLT
TRBV5-6	TRBJ1-1	ASTLGQLNTEAF
TRBV4-2	TRBJ1-1	ASSQGGEDTEAF
TRBV5-1	TRBJ1-3	ASSLVGQGQLGNTIY
TRBV5-4	TRBJ1-1	ASSLGGGPGF
TRBV19	TRBJ2-1	ASRMAGGRGEQF
TRBV24-1	TRBJ1-3	ATRAGGTQNTIY
TRBV7-2	TRBJ2-1	ASSFRGSVNEQF
TRBV10-3	TRBJ2-1	AISESQARNEQF
TRBV4-1	TRBJ2-1	ASSHQSGGAYNEQF
TRBV30	TRBJ1-5	AWRAGVNQPQH
TRBV9	TRBJ1-6	ASSVGSHSSYNSPLH
TRBV9	TRBJ2-3	ASSVGGGAGTDTQY
TRBV6-4	TRBJ2-1	ASSDSTGGYNEQF
TRBV7-6	TRBJ2-2	ASSLLGGVSTGELF
TRBV7-8	TRBJ1-3	ASRQGAAGNTIY
TRBV7-2	TRBJ2-1	ASSLQVHEQF
TRBV2	TRBJ1-5	ASKGVSNQPQH
TRBV7-9	TRBJ2-2	ASSSGAGQGRELF
TRBV6-5	TRBJ2-3	ASSYGLNTDTQY
TRBV6-6	TRBJ2-3	ASSYPAETQY
TRBV27	TRBJ2-3	ASSLSLAGGYTDTQY
TRBV27	TRBJ2-7	ASSFGQGGWEQY
TRBV25-1	TRBJ1-3	ASSELGNTIY
TRBV5-5	TRBJ1-2	ASRPTQGVGGYT